Below, 32 T cell receptor beta chains from the same sample are listed, as sequenced in a study of blood T cells in healthy people across ages. With a J-beta primer mix and a sample-barcoded 5' primer, a second PCR ran about 7 to 11 cycles. MiXCR was run by TCRdb on the 5' RACE reads, yielding one entry per CDR3 protein. This table has about a million distinct CDR3 sequences, roughly 47% appearing once. The source material was blood. The origin of the receptors is a woman aged 55-75 years in good health.

The gene calls are TRBV30 and TRBJ1-6; D is possibly TRBD1 (6 bases). CDR3 length: 15 residues. Trimming cost V 0 bases and J 7 bases, with 13 bases left between them. The germline V gene has CDR1 GTSNPN and CDR2 SVGIG (reference sequence). This CDR3 reads CAWSVQGRLNSPLHF. CDR3 DNA sequence: TGTGCCTGGAGTGTACAGGGCAGGTTGAATTCACCCCTCCACTTT.

This chain uses TRBV20-1 with TRBJ2-1; 7 bases fit TRBD2. The CDR3 runs 17 residues. CDR1 is DFQATT, CDR2 SNEGSKA, per germline (reference sequence). Germline trimming cut 7 bases from V and 5 bases from J; bases unmatched to any gene: 20. CDR3 protein: CSGTNQWGGSVDNEQFF. The CDR3 DNA reads as TGCAGTGGAACAAATCAGTGGGGCGGGAGTGTCGACAATGAGCAGTTCTTC.

The sample holds a few counts of this clonotype. The chain has TRBV9 and TRBJ2-6; D is undetermined. From germline, CDR1 is SGDLS and CDR2 YYNGEE. Trimming removed 0 bases from V and 4 bases from J, with 5 bases in between. The CDR3 is 14 amino acids. CDR3 residues: CASSVGHGANVLTF. In DNA, the CDR3 is TGTGCCAGCAGCGTAGGACACGGGGCCAACGTCCTGACTTTC.

The chain is built from TRBV3-1 and TRBJ2-7, with TRBD1 matching 7 bases. The CDR3 totals 14 residues. V lost 5 bases to trimming and J lost 2 bases; unmatched junction nucleotides: 6. Germline assignment: CDR1 LGHDT and CDR2 YNNKEL (reference sequence). The CDR3 protein is CASSIHDRAYEQYF. Written as DNA, the CDR3 is TGTGCCAGCAGCATACATGACAGGGCCTACGAGCAGTACTTC.

The chain couples TRBV20-1 to TRBJ2-5, with TRBD1 as a possible D gene (6 bases). This CDR3 has 14 amino acids. The germline V gene has CDR1 DFQATT and CDR2 SNEGSKA (reference sequence). Trimming shortened V by 3 bases and J by 0 bases, and 11 bases separated the two germline ends. DNA for the CDR3: TGCAGTGCTAGGGGGGCCAGGTACCAAGAGACCCAGTACTTC. Translating gives CSARGARYQETQYF.

This sequence joins TRBV4-2 and TRBJ2-1, with TRBD2 matching over 8 bases. This CDR3 has 16 amino acids. Germline loops: CDR1 LGHNA, CDR2 YNFKEQ. The trim removed 4 bases at V and 0 bases at J, leaving 5 bases unmatched. CDR3 in amino acids: CASSRSGTNSYNEQFF. The DNA for the CDR3 is TGTGCCAGCAGCCGTAGCGGGACGAACTCCTACAATGAGCAGTTCTTC.

The chain couples TRBV12-3 or TRBV12-4 to TRBJ1-5, with D tentatively TRBD1 (6 bases). This CDR3 comprises 15 residues. V lost 4 bases to trimming and J lost 4 bases, with 14 bases between them. Here the CDR3 reads CASSSAGTKNQPQHF. CDR3 DNA: TGTGCCAGCAGTTCCGCCGGGACAAAGAATCAGCCCCAGCATTTT.

The chain joins TRBV28 to TRBJ2-1; D call uncertain. This CDR3 spans 15 amino acids. V was trimmed by 7 bases and J by 5 bases, leaving 18 bases between them. From germline, CDR1 is MDHEN and CDR2 SYDVKM. Here the CDR3 reads CASNLAGAPNNEQFF. CDR3 DNA: TGTGCCAGCAACTTAGCAGGCGCCCCAAACAATGAGCAGTTCTTC.

The chain carries TRBV6-1 and TRBJ1-1; 11 bases are shared with TRBD1. The J segment lost 7 bases and the V segment lost 5 bases, leaving 12 bases of the junction unmatched. The germline CDR1 and CDR2 sequences are MNHNS and SASEGT. The CDR3 is 16 amino acids. For the CDR3, the DNA is TGTGCCAGCAGTACCGGACAGGGGGCCTCTGGGGGTGAAGCTTTCTTT. Protein product: CASSTGQGASGGEAFF.

The chain is built from TRBV20-1 and TRBJ2-5, with 7 bases lining up with TRBD2. The germline V gene encodes CDR1 DFQATT and CDR2 SNEGSKA (reference sequence). The CDR3 extends over 14 amino acids. The V gene end was trimmed by 1 base and the J gene end by 4 bases; junction bases not matched to a gene: 6. CDR3 DNA: TGCAGTGCTAGAGGACAACTAGCGACAGAGACCCAGTACTTC. The encoded protein is CSARGQLATETQYF.

The V and J genes are TRBV20-1 and TRBJ2-4; D is unresolved. V lost 6 bases and J 3 bases, leaving 15 bases between the germline ends. Per the germline V gene, CDR1 is DFQATT and CDR2 is SNEGSKA (reference sequence). CDR3 size: 14 residues. The CDR3 sequence: CSADRRRVKNIQYF. The CDR3 DNA reads TGCAGTGCAGACCGCAGGAGAGTCAAAAACATTCAGTACTTC.

The chain couples TRBV9 to TRBJ2-5; a weak D match, TRBD2 (5 bases). V was clipped by 1 base and J by 5 bases, with 18 bases between them. The germline CDR1 and CDR2 sequences are SGDLS and YYNGEE. The CDR3 runs 16 residues. This CDR3 reads CASSVRASLMSETQYF. CDR3 coding DNA: TGTGCCAGCAGCGTAAGGGCTAGCTTGATGTCGGAGACCCAGTACTTC.

In its sample, this clonotype was seen a few times. This chain joins TRBV27 and TRBJ2-7; TRBD2 agrees at 7 bases. With V trimmed by 2 bases and J by 3 bases, 13 bases remained unmatched. Germline CDR1 MNHEY, CDR2 SMNVEV (reference sequence). The CDR3 length is 17 residues. DNA for the CDR3: TGTGCCAGCAGTTTAAAAGCCCCCCGGACTAGAAGCTACGAGCAGTACTTC. It is translated as CASSLKAPRTRSYEQYF.

This chain connects TRBV5-1 to TRBJ1-1; the D gene is possibly TRBD1 (5 bases). The ends were cut back, 4 bases at V and 5 bases at J, with 18 bases in the middle. Germline CDR1 and CDR2: SGHRS and YFSETQ. The CDR3 is 15 residues long. The CDR3 bases are TGCGCCAGCAGCGGGACGGAAGGTCGGGGGACTGAAGCTTTCTTT. Encoded protein: CASSGTEGRGTEAFF. The entire variable domain, with the rest obtained from reference TRBV5-1 and TRBJ1-1, is as follows: KAGVTQTPRYLIKTRGQQVTLSCSPISGHRSVSWYQQTPGQGLQFLFEYFSETQRNKGNFPGRFSGRQFSNSRSEMNVSTLELGDSALYLCASSGTEGRGTEAFFGQGTRLTVV.

This clonotype has just a few counts. The rearrangement joins TRBV29-1 to TRBJ2-6; the D is unclear. CDR3 size: 13 residues. Per the germline V gene, CDR1 is SQVTM and CDR2 is ANQGSEA. The ends were cut back, 6 bases at V and 4 bases at J, with 10 bases in the middle. In nucleotides, the CDR3 is TGCAGCGTCGATAATGGAGGGGCCAACGTCCTGACTTTC. It specifies CSVDNGGANVLTF.

The rearrangement links TRBV4-2 to TRBJ2-1, with 9 bases that match TRBD1. CDR1 LGHNA and CDR2 YNFKEQ come from the germline V gene. Germline trimming cut 2 bases from V and 6 bases from J; bases unmatched to any gene: 11. CDR3 length equals 17 residues. The CDR3 DNA sequence: TGTGCCAGCAGCCAACTGTCCAGGACAGGGGTGTGCAATGAGCAGTTCTTC. Residues: CASSQLSRTGVCNEQFF.

This chain uses TRBV12-3 or TRBV12-4 with TRBJ2-2; D possibly corresponds to TRBD1 (6 bases). Deletions cut 8 bases from V and 3 bases from J, with 13 bases between. The CDR3 is 14 residues long. The CDR3 loop is CASGGRGYTGELFF. CDR3 DNA: TGTGCCAGCGGAGGAAGGGGGTACACCGGGGAGCTGTTTTTT.

The rearrangement links TRBV20-1 to TRBJ2-1, with TRBD2 matching over 9 bases. The CDR3 consists of 13 residues. Germline V gene data show CDR1 as DFQATT and CDR2 as SNEGSKA (reference sequence). The trim removed 3 bases at V and 6 bases at J, leaving 3 bases unmatched. CDR3 loop: CSARLAGRNEQFF. CDR3 nucleotides: TGCAGTGCTAGGCTAGCGGGACGCAATGAGCAGTTCTTC.

V and J are TRBV7-2 and TRBJ2-4; D may match TRBD1 or TRBD2 (5 bases each). The DNA end favors TRBJ2-7, so the J call may be wrong. Per germline, CDR1 SGHTA and CDR2 FQGNSA. CDR3 length equals 13 residues. As DNA, the CDR3 is TGTGCCAGCAGCCGGGGCAGGGTTGGCGAGCAGTACTTC. Its translation: CASSRGRVGEQYF.

J is TRBJ2-5 and V is TRBV12-3 or TRBV12-4, with 7 bases aligning to TRBD1. The CDR3 runs 13 residues. V was clipped by 5 bases and J by 0 bases; unmatched bases: 0. The CDR3 loop is CASSGQDQETQYF. In nucleotides, the CDR3 is TGTGCCAGCAGTGGACAGGACCAAGAGACCCAGTACTTC.

The table lists this clonotype with a few counts. The rearrangement links TRBV9 to TRBJ1-1; D is unresolved. Between the trimmed V and J ends, which lost 2 bases and 6 bases, there was a span of 20 bases. This CDR3 has 16 amino acids. CDR1 and CDR2 (germline): SGDLS, YYNGEE. CDR3 bases: TGTGCCAGCAGCGTGTTGGTGGGCCGCGGTGCGTCTGAAGCTTTCTTT. This codes for CASSVLVGRGASEAFF. The entire variable domain, with the rest obtained from reference TRBV9 and TRBJ1-1, is as follows: DSGVTQTPKHLITATGQRVTLRCSPRSGDLSVYWYQQSLDQGLQFLIQYYNGEERAKGNILERFSAQQFPDLHSELNLSSLELGDSALYFCASSVLVGRGASEAFFGQGTRLTVV.

This clonotype was counted once. This CDR3 reads CASSSAGAGQPQHF. The CDR3 nucleotides are TGTGCCAGCAGCTCCGCGGGGGCTGGGCAGCCCCAGCATTTT. The chain uses TRBV5-5 and TRBJ1-5; a possible D gene is TRBD1 (6 bases). Germline CDR1 and CDR2: SGHKS and YYEKEE (reference sequence). The CDR3 runs to 14 residues. Trimming took off 3 bases at V and 7 bases at J, with 14 bases between the two ends. Variable domain in full (rest from reference TRBV5-5 and TRBJ1-5): DAGVTQSPTHLIKTRGQQVTLRCSPISGHKSVSWYQQVLGQGPQFIFQYYEKEERGRGNFPDRFSARQFPNYSSELNVNALLLGDSALYLCASSSAGAGQPQHFGDGTRLSIL.

The gene calls are TRBV20-1 and TRBJ2-4; a weak D match, TRBD2 (6 bases). This CDR3 is built from 13 residues. Between the trimmed V and J ends, which lost 2 bases and 3 bases, there was a span of 8 bases. Per the germline V gene, CDR1 is DFQATT and CDR2 is SNEGSKA (reference sequence). CDR3 bases: TGCAGTGCTAGAAGGAGGGACAAAAACATTCAGTACTTC. Its protein product is CSARRRDKNIQYF.

Only a few counts were recorded for this clonotype. The chain is built from TRBV6-1 and TRBJ2-4, with 7 bases identical to TRBD1. Looked up from germline, CDR1 is MNHNS and CDR2 is SASEGT. Trimming removed 2 bases from V and 9 bases from J; junction bases left unmatched: 7. This CDR3 spans 14 amino acids. This CDR3 is CASSENRGIGIQYF. The CDR3 nucleotides read TGTGCCAGCAGTGAAAACAGGGGAATTGGCATTCAGTACTTC.

The sample holds a few counts of this clonotype. The rearrangement uses TRBV3-1 and TRBJ2-4; tentative D call: TRBD2 (6 bases). V lost 0 bases, J lost 13 bases, and 16 bases lay in between. CDR3 size: 14 residues. Germline V gives CDR1 LGHDT, CDR2 YNNKEL (reference sequence). The CDR3 is CASSQDNGSGEQYF. In DNA form, the CDR3 reads TGTGCCAGCAGCCAAGATAATGGCTCGGGGGAGCAGTACTTC.

This clonotype has a count of ten or more. V is TRBV20-1 and J is TRBJ2-3, with a tentative D call TRBD2 (6 bases). V was pared by 0 bases and J by 2 bases, with 15 bases between. The V gene's germline CDR1 is DFQATT and CDR2 SNEGSKA (reference sequence). This CDR3 contains 16 residues. CDR3 DNA: TGCAGTGCTAGAGATTTGGCGGGATTTGTCACAGATACGCAGTATTTT. As protein: CSARDLAGFVTDTQYF.

As concerns this clonotype: At one end, the junction sequence differs from germline, possibly due to a read error. V usage is TRBV12-3 or TRBV12-4 and J usage is TRBJ2-6; 7 positions match TRBD1. This CDR3 region has 16 residues. The CDR3 loop is CASRTGANSGTNVLTF. The CDR3 DNA sequence: TGTGCCAGCAGAACAGGGGCGAACTCTGGGACCAACGTCCTGACTTTC.

This clonotype turned up a few times. This sequence joins TRBV3-1 and TRBJ2-5; 8 nucleotides align to TRBD2. J gave up 5 bases and V 6 bases, and 8 bases lay outside the gene matches. Looked up from germline, CDR1 is LGHDT and CDR2 is YNNKEL (reference sequence). The CDR3 is 14 amino acids. Here the CDR3 DNA reads TGTGCCAGCAGACAAAGCGGGAGCCGGGAGACCCAGTACTTC. It yields the protein CASRQSGSRETQYF.

The genes are TRBV7-8 and TRBJ1-2, with 11 bases that match TRBD1. V gave up 2 bases and J gave up 4 bases; unmatched junction bases: 3. The CDR3 sequence is 15 residues long. From germline, CDR1 is SGHVS and CDR2 FQNEAQ. The CDR3 reads CASSLRTGGSYGYTF. The CDR3 coding sequence is TGTGCCAGCAGCTTAAGGACAGGGGGCAGCTATGGCTACACCTTC.

Written as DNA, the CDR3 is TGTGCCAGCAGCCAAGATTTCATTCGCACCGGGGAGCTGTTTTTT. This gives the protein CASSQDFIRTGELFF. This rearrangement joins TRBV4-2 to TRBJ2-2; no clear D gene. V gave up 0 bases and J gave up 4 bases, with 9 bases separating them. This CDR3 is built from 15 residues. Looked up from germline, CDR1 is LGHNA and CDR2 is YNFKEQ.

V usage is TRBV29-1 and J usage is TRBJ1-2, with D possibly matching TRBD1 (6 bases). This CDR3 region has 10 residues. The germline V gene has CDR1 SQVTM and CDR2 ANQGSEA. Trimming removed 4 bases from V and 8 bases from J, with 8 bases in between. CDR3 loop: CSVGGLGYTF. Here the CDR3 DNA reads TGCAGCGTTGGGGGGCTGGGCTACACCTTC. Looking up the rest from reference TRBV29-1 and TRBJ1-2 gives the full variable domain: SAVISQKPSRDICQRGTSLTIQCQVDSQVTMMFWYRQQPGQSLTLIATANQGSEATYESGFVIDKFPISRPNLTFSTLTVSNMSPEDSSIYLCSVGGLGYTFGSGTRLTVV.

The chain recombines TRBV9 with TRBJ1-6, with D perhaps TRBD1 (5 bases). The germline V gene encodes CDR1 SGDLS and CDR2 YYNGEE. The germline V and J ends were trimmed by 0 bases and 7 bases, with 11 bases remaining between them. The CDR3 is 15 amino acids. DNA for the CDR3: TGTGCCAGCAGCGTAGATCGACAGCTAAATTCACCCCTCCACTTT. It codes for CASSVDRQLNSPLHF.